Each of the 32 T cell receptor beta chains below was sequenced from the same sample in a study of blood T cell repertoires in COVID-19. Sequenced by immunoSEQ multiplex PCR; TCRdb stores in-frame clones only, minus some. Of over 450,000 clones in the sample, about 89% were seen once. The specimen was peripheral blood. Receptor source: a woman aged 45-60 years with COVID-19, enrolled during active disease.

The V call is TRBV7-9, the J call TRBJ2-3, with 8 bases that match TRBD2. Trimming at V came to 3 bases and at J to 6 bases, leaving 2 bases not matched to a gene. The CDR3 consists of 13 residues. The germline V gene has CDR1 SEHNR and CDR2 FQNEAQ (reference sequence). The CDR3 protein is CASSFGGDDTQYF. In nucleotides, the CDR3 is TGTGCCAGCAGCTTCGGGGGGGACGATACGCAGTATTTT. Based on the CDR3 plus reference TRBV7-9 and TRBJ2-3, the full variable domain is DTGVSQNPRHKITKRGQNVTFRCDPISEHNRLYWYRQTLGQGPEFLTYFQNEAQLEKSRLLSDRFSAERPKGSFSTLEIQRTEQGDSAMYLCASSFGGDDTQYFGPGTRLTVL.

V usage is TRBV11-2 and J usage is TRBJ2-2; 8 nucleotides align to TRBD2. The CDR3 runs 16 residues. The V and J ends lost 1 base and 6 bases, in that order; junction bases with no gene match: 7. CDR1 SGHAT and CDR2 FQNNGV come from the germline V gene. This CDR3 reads CASSLARGGTAGELFF. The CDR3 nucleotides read TGTGCCAGCAGCTTAGCCCGCGGGGGGACCGCCGGGGAGCTGTTTTTT.

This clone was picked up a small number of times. The DNA for the CDR3 is TGTGCCAGCAGTGGCCCCGGGACAGGCCCTCTCAATCAGCCCCAGCATTTT. Translation gives CASSGPGTGPLNQPQHF. The J gene is TRBJ1-5, the V gene TRBV6-1; 8 bases map to TRBD1. Germline V gene lookup returns CDR1 MNHNS and CDR2 SASEGT. This CDR3 is 17 amino acids long. With 4 bases clipped from V and 3 bases from J, the junction kept 11 bases outside the gene matches.

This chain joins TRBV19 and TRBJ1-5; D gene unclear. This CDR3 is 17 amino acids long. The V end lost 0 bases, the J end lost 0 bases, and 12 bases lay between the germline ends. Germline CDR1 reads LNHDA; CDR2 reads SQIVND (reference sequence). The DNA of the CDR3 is TGTGCCAGTAGTATAGATACGCACTTTTATAGCAATCAGCCCCAGCATTTT. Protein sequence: CASSIDTHFYSNQPQHF.

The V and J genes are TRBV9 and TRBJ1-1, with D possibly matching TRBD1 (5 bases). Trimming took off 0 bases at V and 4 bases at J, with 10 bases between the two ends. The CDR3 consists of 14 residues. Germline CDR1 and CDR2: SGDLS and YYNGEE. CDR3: CASSVAGVRTEAFF. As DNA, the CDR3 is TGTGCCAGCAGCGTAGCGGGGGTACGCACTGAAGCTTTCTTT.

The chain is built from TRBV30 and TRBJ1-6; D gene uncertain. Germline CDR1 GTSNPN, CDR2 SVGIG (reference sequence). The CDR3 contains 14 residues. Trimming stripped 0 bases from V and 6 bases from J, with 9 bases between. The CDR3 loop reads CAWSVRVTNSPLHF. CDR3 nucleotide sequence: TGTGCCTGGAGTGTTCGAGTTACTAATTCACCCCTCCACTTT.

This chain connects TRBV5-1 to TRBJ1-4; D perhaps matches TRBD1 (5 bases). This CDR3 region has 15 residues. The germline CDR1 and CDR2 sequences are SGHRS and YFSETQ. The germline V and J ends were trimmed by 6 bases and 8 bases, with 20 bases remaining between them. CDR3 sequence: CASKPGGTEEEKLFF. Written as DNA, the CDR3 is TGCGCCAGCAAACCGGGCGGGACCGAAGAAGAAAAACTGTTTTTT.

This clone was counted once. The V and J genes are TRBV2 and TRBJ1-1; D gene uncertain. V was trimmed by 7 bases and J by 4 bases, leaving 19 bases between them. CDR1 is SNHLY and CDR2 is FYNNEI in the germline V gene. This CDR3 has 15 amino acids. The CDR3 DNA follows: TGTGCCAGCACTTGGCGTCGGGGTATGAGCACTGAAGCTTTCTTT. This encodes CASTWRRGMSTEAFF. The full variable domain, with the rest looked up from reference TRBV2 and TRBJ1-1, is EPEVTQTPSHQVTQMGQEVILRCVPISNHLYFYWYRQILGQKVEFLVSFYNNEISEKSEIFDDQFSVERPDGSNFTLKIRSTKLEDSAMYFCASTWRRGMSTEAFFGQGTRLTVV.

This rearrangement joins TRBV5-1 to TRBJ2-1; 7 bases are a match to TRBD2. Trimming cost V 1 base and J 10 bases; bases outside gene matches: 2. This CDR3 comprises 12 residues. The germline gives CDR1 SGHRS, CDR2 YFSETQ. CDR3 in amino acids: CASSLFGGEQFF. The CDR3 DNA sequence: TGCGCCAGCAGCTTGTTCGGGGGGGAGCAGTTCTTC.

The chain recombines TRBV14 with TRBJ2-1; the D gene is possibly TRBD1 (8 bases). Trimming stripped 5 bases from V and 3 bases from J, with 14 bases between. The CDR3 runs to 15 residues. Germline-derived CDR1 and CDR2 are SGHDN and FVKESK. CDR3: CASSSTGDYYNEQFF. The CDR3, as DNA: TGTGCCAGCAGCTCGACAGGGGACTACTACAATGAGCAGTTCTTC.

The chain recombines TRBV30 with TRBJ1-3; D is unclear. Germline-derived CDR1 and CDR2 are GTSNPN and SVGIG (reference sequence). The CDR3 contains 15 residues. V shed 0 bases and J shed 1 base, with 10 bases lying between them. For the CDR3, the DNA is TGTGCCTGGAGTGTAAACATATTGTCTGGAAACACCATATATTTT. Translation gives CAWSVNILSGNTIYF. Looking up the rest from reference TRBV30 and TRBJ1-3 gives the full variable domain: SQTIHQWPATLVQPVGSPLSLECTVEGTSNPNLYWYRQAAGRGLQLLFYSVGIGQISSEVPQNLSASRPQDRQFILSSKKLLLSDSGFYLCAWSVNILSGNTIYFGEGSWLTVV.

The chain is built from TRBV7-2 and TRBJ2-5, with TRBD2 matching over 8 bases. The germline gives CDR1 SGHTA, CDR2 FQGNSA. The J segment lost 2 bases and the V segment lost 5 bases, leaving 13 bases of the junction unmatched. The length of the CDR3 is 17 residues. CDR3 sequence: CASSPRGAGGYQETQYF. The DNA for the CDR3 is TGTGCCAGCAGCCCCCGTGGGGCGGGGGGTTATCAAGAGACCCAGTACTTC.

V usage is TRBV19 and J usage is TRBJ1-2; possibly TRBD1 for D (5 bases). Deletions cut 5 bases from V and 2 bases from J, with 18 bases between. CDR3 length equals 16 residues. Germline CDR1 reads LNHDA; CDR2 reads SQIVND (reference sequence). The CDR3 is CASSRLLGGSNYGYTF. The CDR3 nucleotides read TGTGCCAGTAGTCGCCTTTTGGGGGGTTCCAACTATGGCTACACCTTC.

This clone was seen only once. Written as DNA, the CDR3 is TGTGCCAGCAGTTTGGGGGGGCTAGCGGGTGGCGATACGCAGTATTTT. This encodes CASSLGGLAGGDTQYF. The chain uses TRBV6-5 and TRBJ2-3, with 8 bases fitting TRBD2. This CDR3 has 16 residues. The germline CDR1 and CDR2 sequences are MNHEY and SVGAGI. The junction had 12 bases not matched to a gene; V was cut back by 4 bases and J by 6 bases.

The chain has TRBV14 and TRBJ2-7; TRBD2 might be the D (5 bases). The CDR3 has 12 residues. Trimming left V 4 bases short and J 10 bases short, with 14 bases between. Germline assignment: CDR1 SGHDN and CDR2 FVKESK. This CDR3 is CASSLTGGSQYF. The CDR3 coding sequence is TGTGCCAGCAGCCTCACTGGCGGGTCTCAGTACTTC.

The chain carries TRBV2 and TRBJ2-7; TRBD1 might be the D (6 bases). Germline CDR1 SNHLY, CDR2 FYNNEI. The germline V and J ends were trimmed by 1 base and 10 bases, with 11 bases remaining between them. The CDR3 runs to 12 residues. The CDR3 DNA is TGTGCCAGCAGTGAAGGGACAGTCGATCAGTACTTC. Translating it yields CASSEGTVDQYF.

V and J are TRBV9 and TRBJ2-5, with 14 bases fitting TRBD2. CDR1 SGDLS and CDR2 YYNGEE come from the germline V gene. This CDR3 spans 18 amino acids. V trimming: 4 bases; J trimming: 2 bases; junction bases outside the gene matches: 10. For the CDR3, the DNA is TGTGCCAGCAGCACAGGACTAGCGGGGGGCGGGCTACAAGAGACCCAGTACTTC. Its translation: CASSTGLAGGGLQETQYF.

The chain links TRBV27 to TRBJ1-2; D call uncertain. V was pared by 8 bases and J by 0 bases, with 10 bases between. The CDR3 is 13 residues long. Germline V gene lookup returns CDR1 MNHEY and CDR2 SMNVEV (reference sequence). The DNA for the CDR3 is TGTGCCAGCGCTGAGGGATCTAACTATGGCTACACCTTC. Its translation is CASAEGSNYGYTF.

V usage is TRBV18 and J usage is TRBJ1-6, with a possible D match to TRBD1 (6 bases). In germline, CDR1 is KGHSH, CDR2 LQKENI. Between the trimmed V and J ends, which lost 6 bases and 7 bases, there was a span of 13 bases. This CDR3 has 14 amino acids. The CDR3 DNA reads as TGTGCCAGCTCCCAGGACAGATCAAATTCACCCCTCCACTTT. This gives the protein CASSQDRSNSPLHF.

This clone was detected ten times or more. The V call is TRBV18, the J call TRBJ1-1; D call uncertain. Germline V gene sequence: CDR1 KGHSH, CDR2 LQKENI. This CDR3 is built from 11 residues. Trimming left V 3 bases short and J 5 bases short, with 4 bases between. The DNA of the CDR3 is TGTGCCAGCTCACCGAGGACTGAAGCTTTCTTT. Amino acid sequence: CASSPRTEAFF.

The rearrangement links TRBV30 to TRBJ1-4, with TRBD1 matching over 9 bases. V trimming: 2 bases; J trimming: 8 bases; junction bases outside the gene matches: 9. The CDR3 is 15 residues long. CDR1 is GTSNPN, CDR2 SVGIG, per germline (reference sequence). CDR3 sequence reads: CAWSLPGQGQEKLFF. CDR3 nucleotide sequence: TGTGCCTGGAGTCTGCCGGGACAGGGACAGGAAAAACTGTTTTTT.

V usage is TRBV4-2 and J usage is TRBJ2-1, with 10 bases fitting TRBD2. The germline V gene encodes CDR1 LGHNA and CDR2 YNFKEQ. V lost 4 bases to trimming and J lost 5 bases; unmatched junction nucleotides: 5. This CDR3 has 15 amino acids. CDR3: CASSRRTSGNNEQFF. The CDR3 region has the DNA TGTGCCAGCAGCCGGAGGACTAGCGGCAACAATGAGCAGTTCTTC.

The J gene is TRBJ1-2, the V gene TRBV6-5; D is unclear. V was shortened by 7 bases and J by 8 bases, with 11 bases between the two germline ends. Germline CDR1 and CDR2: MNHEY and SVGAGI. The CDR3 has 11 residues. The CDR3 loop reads CASTDTGGYTF. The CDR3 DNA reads TGTGCCAGCACCGACACGGGGGGCTACACCTTC.

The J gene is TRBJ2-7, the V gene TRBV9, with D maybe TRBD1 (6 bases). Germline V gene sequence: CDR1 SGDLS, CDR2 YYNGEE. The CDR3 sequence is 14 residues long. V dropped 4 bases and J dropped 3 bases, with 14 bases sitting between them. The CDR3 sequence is CASSSRTDSYEQYF. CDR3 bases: TGTGCCAGCAGCTCTCGGACAGACAGCTACGAGCAGTACTTC.

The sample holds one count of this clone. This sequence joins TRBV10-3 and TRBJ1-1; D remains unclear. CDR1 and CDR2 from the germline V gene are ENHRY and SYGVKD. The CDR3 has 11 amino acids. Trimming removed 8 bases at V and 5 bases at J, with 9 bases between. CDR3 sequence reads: CAIGLRTEAFF. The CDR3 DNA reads TGTGCCATCGGTCTGCGGACTGAAGCTTTCTTT.

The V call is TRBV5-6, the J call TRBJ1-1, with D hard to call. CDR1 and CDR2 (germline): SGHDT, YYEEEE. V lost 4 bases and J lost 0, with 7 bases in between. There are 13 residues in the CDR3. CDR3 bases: TGTGCCAGCAGCGCCCACATGAACACTGAAGCTTTCTTT. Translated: CASSAHMNTEAFF.

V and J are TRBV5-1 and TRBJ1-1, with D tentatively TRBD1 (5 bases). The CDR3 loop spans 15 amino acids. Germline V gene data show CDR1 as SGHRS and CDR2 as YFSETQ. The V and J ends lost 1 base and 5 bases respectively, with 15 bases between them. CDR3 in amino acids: CASSLSSQGGTEAFF. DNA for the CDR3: TGCGCCAGCAGCTTGAGTTCGCAGGGTGGTACTGAAGCTTTCTTT.

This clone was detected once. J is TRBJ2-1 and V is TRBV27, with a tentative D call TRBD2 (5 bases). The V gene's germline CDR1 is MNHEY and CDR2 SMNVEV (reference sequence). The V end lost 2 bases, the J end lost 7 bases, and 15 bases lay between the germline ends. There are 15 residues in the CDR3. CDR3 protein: CASSLIGVGDNEQFF. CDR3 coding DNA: TGTGCCAGCAGTTTAATCGGGGTCGGAGATAATGAGCAGTTCTTC.

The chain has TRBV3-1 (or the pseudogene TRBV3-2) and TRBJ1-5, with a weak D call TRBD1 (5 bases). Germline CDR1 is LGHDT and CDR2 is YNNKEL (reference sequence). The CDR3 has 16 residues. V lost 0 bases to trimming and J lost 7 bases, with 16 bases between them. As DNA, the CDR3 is TGTGCCAGCAGCCAAGATGGGGGAAGGGCGGGACAGCCCCAGCATTTT. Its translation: CASSQDGGRAGQPQHF.

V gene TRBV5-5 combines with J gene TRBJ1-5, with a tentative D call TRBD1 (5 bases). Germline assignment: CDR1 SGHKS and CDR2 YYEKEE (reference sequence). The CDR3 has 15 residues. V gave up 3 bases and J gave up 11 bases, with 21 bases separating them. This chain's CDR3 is CASSWEGAAGEAQHF. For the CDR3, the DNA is TGTGCCAGCAGCTGGGAAGGGGCCGCCGGAGAAGCCCAGCATTTT.

The CDR3 protein is CASSFFCRGVTEAFF. CDR3 nucleotides: TGTGCCAGCAGCTTTTTTTGTCGGGGAGTAACTGAAGCTTTCTTT. The V gene is TRBV7-9, the J gene TRBJ1-1; D call uncertain. V gave up 3 bases and J gave up 5 bases, with 16 bases separating them. The CDR3 loop spans 15 amino acids. The V gene's germline CDR1 is SEHNR and CDR2 FQNEAQ (reference sequence).

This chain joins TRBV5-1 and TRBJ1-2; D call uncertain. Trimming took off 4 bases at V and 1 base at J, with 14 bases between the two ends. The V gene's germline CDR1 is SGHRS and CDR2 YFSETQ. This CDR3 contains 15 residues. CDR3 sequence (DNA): TGCGCCAGCAGCAGCGGGGTCCTAGATAACTATGGCTACACCTTC. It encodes CASSSGVLDNYGYTF.